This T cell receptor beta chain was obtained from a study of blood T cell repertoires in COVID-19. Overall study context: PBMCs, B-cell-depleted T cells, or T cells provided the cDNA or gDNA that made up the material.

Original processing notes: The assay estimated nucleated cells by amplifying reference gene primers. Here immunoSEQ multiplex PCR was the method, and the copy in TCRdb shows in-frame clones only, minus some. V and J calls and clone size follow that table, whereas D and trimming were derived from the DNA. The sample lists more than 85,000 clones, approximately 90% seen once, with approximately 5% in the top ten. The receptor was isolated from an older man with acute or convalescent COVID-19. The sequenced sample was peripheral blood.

Here the CDR3 reads CASSYDRTYGYTF. The CDR3 DNA reads TGTGCCAGCAGTTACGACAGGACCTATGGCTACACCTTC. V is TRBV6-5 and J is TRBJ1-2, with D perhaps matching TRBD1 (6 bases). The germline CDR1 and CDR2 sequences are MNHEY and SVGAGI. The CDR3 is made up of 13 amino acids. V shed 2 bases and J shed 4 bases, with 8 bases lying between them.